Following are 30 T cell receptor beta chains from one sample sequenced in a study of cytomegalovirus exposure and HLA in healthy donors. Vbeta (60) and Jbeta (13) primers were used in the PCR. Produced via immunoSEQ multiplex PCR; TCRdb's table is partial and in-frame only. The table has about 200,000 clones, 75% to 80% seen once. Input material: PBMCs. The origin of the receptors is a woman aged 25 to 39 in good health and CMV-seropositive.

The J gene is TRBJ1-5, the V gene TRBV6-1; TRBD1 might be the D (6 bases). The V end lost 4 bases, the J end lost 3 bases, and 13 bases lay between the germline ends. In germline, CDR1 is MNHNS, CDR2 SASEGT. The length of the CDR3 is 15 residues. The CDR3 DNA is TGTGCCAGCAGTGGGACCTGGACAGACAATCAGCCCCAGCATTTT. Translation gives CASSGTWTDNQPQHF.

V gene TRBV28 combines with J gene TRBJ1-2; D is ambiguous. The ends were cut back, 3 bases at V and 4 bases at J, with 9 bases in the middle. The germline V gene encodes CDR1 MDHEN and CDR2 SYDVKM. CDR3 size: 13 residues. In DNA, the CDR3 is TGTGCCAGCAGTTTGGAAGAGCGCTATGGCTACACCTTC. It translates to CASSLEERYGYTF.

The chain employs TRBV7-8 and TRBJ2-2; 10 bases match TRBD1. Germline values: CDR1 SGHVS, CDR2 FQNEAQ. The CDR3 covers 14 residues. J gave up 9 bases and V 5 bases, and 6 bases lay outside the gene matches. CDR3 region: CASSPRDRGWELFF. CDR3 sequence (DNA): TGTGCCAGCAGCCCCAGGGACAGGGGCTGGGAGCTGTTTTTT.

This clone was seen a handful of times. The chain has TRBV7-9 and TRBJ1-1, with 8 bases identical to TRBD1. Germline CDR1 and CDR2: SEHNR and FQNEAQ (reference sequence). The V segment lost 5 bases and the J segment 5 bases; nucleotides outside the gene matches: 10. The CDR3 is 15 amino acids. CDR3 loop: CASSPRQGKITEAFF. DNA for the CDR3: TGTGCCAGCAGCCCTAGACAGGGGAAAATTACTGAAGCTTTCTTT.

The genes are TRBV5-1 and TRBJ2-2, with D perhaps matching TRBD1 (6 bases). This CDR3 is 16 amino acids long. Deletions cut 0 bases from V and 6 bases from J, with 15 bases between. Germline V gives CDR1 SGHRS, CDR2 YFSETQ. The CDR3 DNA follows: TGCGCCAGCAGCTTGGAGGGCAGGGGATCCGCCGGGGAGCTGTTTTTT. This encodes CASSLEGRGSAGELFF.

The chain joins TRBV28 to TRBJ2-7, with 10 bases that match TRBD1. This CDR3 contains 15 residues. The germline gives CDR1 MDHEN, CDR2 SYDVKM. The trim removed 3 bases at V and 4 bases at J, leaving 6 bases unmatched. In DNA form, the CDR3 reads TGTGCCAGCAGTTTCGGTCGGGACAGGGGTTACGAGCAGTACTTC. Its translation: CASSFGRDRGYEQYF. The whole variable domain, remainder taken from reference TRBV28 and TRBJ2-7, is DVKVTQSSRYLVKRTGEKVFLECVQDMDHENMFWYRQDPGLGLRLIYFSYDVKMKEKGDIPEGYSVSREKKERFSLILESASTNQTSMYLCASSFGRDRGYEQYFGPGTRLTVT.

This clone showed up just once. V is TRBV29-1 and J is TRBJ2-7; TRBD2 aligns across 7 bases. This CDR3 has 11 amino acids. Germline V gene data show CDR1 as SQVTM and CDR2 as ANQGSEA. Trimming took 6 bases from V and 12 from J; bases not matched to a gene: 11. The CDR3 protein is CSVVISGKVYF. CDR3 coding DNA: TGCAGCGTGGTAATCAGCGGGAAGGTGTACTTC.

The genes are TRBV4-1 and TRBJ2-3; 7 nucleotides align to TRBD1. CDR3 length: 16 residues. The germline gives CDR1 MGHRA, CDR2 YSYEKL. After removal of 3 bases from V and 4 bases from J, the junction contained 10 bases not matched to a gene. CDR3 in DNA: TGCGCCAGCAGCCATATGGGACAGAGAGTTCCAGATACGCAGTATTTT. This encodes CASSHMGQRVPDTQYF.

A word on this clone: At one of its ends the junction is not consistent with the germline gene, which may arise from a read error. The rearrangement uses TRBV7-7 and TRBJ2-1; 11 nucleotides line up with TRBD2. In germline, CDR1 is SSHAT, CDR2 FNYEAQ (reference sequence). This CDR3 spans 16 amino acids. The DNA of the CDR3 is TGTGCTAGCATTTTAGCGGGAGGGCCCCTCCACAATGAGCAGTTCTTC. This translates into CASILAGGPLHNEQFF.

The chain joins TRBV27 to TRBJ1-2; the D gene is possibly TRBD1 (5 bases). Germline values: CDR1 MNHEY, CDR2 SMNVEV (reference sequence). V lost 8 bases and J 4 bases, leaving 23 bases between the germline ends. The CDR3 extends over 16 amino acids. The CDR3 DNA reads as TGTGCCAGCCCCCTCTCGGGGGGGGGAGGCATCTATGGCTACACCTTC. Its protein is CASPLSGGGGIYGYTF.

The V call is TRBV25-1, the J call TRBJ2-5, with a possible D match to TRBD1 (6 bases). The V and J ends lost 5 bases and 5 bases respectively, with 12 bases between them. Germline loops: CDR1 MGHDK, CDR2 SYGVNS. The CDR3 totals 13 residues. CDR3 coding DNA: TGTGCCAGCAGTTCAAGGACAGATGAGACCCAGTACTTC. Translated: CASSSRTDETQYF.

The chain has TRBV27 and TRBJ1-2; no reliable D call. Per the germline V gene, CDR1 is MNHEY and CDR2 is SMNVEV (reference sequence). The CDR3 runs to 16 residues. Trimming took off 6 bases at V and 4 bases at J, with 21 bases between the two ends. This chain's CDR3 is CASRARLQGYGYGYTF. Written as DNA, the CDR3 is TGTGCCAGCAGAGCGCGACTCCAAGGTTATGGCTATGGCTACACCTTC.

V is TRBV5-1 and J is TRBJ2-7, with 7 nucleotides matching TRBD1. The V and J ends lost 2 bases and 5 bases, in that order; junction bases with no gene match: 1. The CDR3 consists of 12 residues. The germline CDR1 and CDR2 sequences are SGHRS and YFSETQ. CDR3 protein: CASSFGTDEQYF. The CDR3 DNA reads as TGCGCCAGCAGCTTCGGGACAGACGAGCAGTACTTC.

The rearrangement links TRBV2 to TRBJ2-3; no clear D gene. Germline loops: CDR1 SNHLY, CDR2 FYNNEI. V lost 5 bases to trimming and J lost 0 bases, with 12 bases between them. The CDR3 totals 15 residues. CDR3 amino acids: CASSRLVSSTDTQYF. Here the CDR3 DNA reads TGTGCCAGCAGTCGGCTAGTGTCTAGCACAGATACGCAGTATTTT.

V usage is TRBV4-1 and J usage is TRBJ1-1; 8 nucleotides align to TRBD1. The CDR3 is 15 residues long. Germline V gene sequence: CDR1 MGHRA, CDR2 YSYEKL. J was trimmed by 1 base and V by 3 bases; bases with no gene match: 4. The CDR3 sequence is CASSQRDRRNTEAFF. For the CDR3, the DNA is TGCGCCAGCAGCCAGAGGGACAGGAGGAACACTGAAGCTTTCTTT.

The chain joins TRBV5-1 to TRBJ1-1; D is perhaps TRBD1 (6 bases). This CDR3 comprises 14 residues. Trimming took 4 bases from V and 7 from J, leaving 17 bases between them. Germline CDR1 SGHRS, CDR2 YFSETQ. The CDR3 is CASSAGTIIGEAFF. CDR3 coding DNA: TGCGCCAGCAGCGCCGGGACAATAATCGGTGAAGCTTTCTTT.

The J gene is TRBJ1-2, the V gene TRBV19, with 7 bases matching TRBD1. Trimming cost V 4 bases and J 4 bases; bases outside gene matches: 6. CDR3 length: 14 amino acids. Looked up from germline, CDR1 is LNHDA and CDR2 is SQIVND (reference sequence). The CDR3 region is CASSTRDSSYGYTF. The CDR3 region has the DNA TGTGCCAGTAGTACTAGGGACAGCTCCTATGGCTACACCTTC. The full variable domain, with the rest looked up from reference TRBV19 and TRBJ1-2, is DGGITQSPKYLFRKEGQNVTLSCEQNLNHDAMYWYRQDPGQGLRLIYYSQIVNDFQKGDIAEGYSVSREKKESFPLTVTSAQKNPTAFYLCASSTRDSSYGYTFGSGTRLTVV.

This chain connects TRBV30 to TRBJ1-5; D remains ambiguous. This CDR3 contains 13 residues. CDR1 is GTSNPN, CDR2 SVGIG, per germline (reference sequence). The V and J ends lost 0 bases and 3 bases respectively, with 6 bases between them. The CDR3 reads CAWSVTANQPQHF. The CDR3 DNA is TGTGCCTGGAGTGTGACTGCCAATCAGCCCCAGCATTTT.

The chain's CDR3 is CASSARTTDTQYF. The CDR3 DNA reads as TGTGCCAGCAGCGCCCGGACTACAGATACGCAGTATTTT. V is TRBV9 and J is TRBJ2-3; D might be TRBD2 (5 bases). Looked up from germline, CDR1 is SGDLS and CDR2 is YYNGEE. This CDR3 is 13 amino acids long. The V gene lost 3 bases and the J gene lost 3 bases, with 8 bases spanning the gap.

The CDR3: CASSMFSSNQPQHF. The CDR3 DNA is TGTGCCAGTAGTATGTTTTCGAGCAATCAGCCCCAGCATTTT. V gene TRBV19 combines with J gene TRBJ1-5, with D unclear. Germline V gene data show CDR1 as LNHDA and CDR2 as SQIVND (reference sequence). This CDR3 is built from 14 residues. The germline V and J ends were trimmed by 3 bases and 1 base, with 7 bases remaining between them.

The V gene is TRBV7-8, the J gene TRBJ1-2, with D perhaps TRBD1 (5 bases). Germline V CDR1 and CDR2: SGHVS, FQNEAQ. V was cut by 4 bases and J by 7 bases, with 19 bases left in between. The length of the CDR3 is 15 residues. CDR3 nucleotide sequence: TGTGCCAGCAGCTCCCTACAGGCTAGCGCGATTGGCTACACCTTC. Encoded protein: CASSSLQASAIGYTF.

This clone was picked up a small number of times. The chain combines TRBV11-2 with TRBJ1-1; no clear D. Trimming removed 5 bases at V and 1 base at J, with 14 bases between. Looked up from germline, CDR1 is SGHAT and CDR2 is FQNNGV. CDR3 length: 15 residues. This chain's CDR3 is CASSQRRWSNTEAFF. The CDR3 DNA sequence: TGTGCCAGCAGCCAGCGGAGGTGGTCGAACACTGAAGCTTTCTTT.

The chain combines TRBV11-2 with TRBJ1-5; a weak D match, TRBD1 (6 bases). The CDR3 consists of 17 residues. V dropped 1 base and J dropped 5 bases, with 18 bases sitting between them. Germline V gene data show CDR1 as SGHAT and CDR2 as FQNNGV. CDR3 bases: TGTGCCAGCAGCTTAGGAGGGGGTGGTTACGGGGATCAGCCCCAGCATTTT. Translated, it gives CASSLGGGGYGDQPQHF.

The genes are TRBV5-1 and TRBJ2-5; weak D call: TRBD2 (6 bases). This CDR3 contains 15 residues. The V end was cut by 3 bases, the J end by 4 bases, with 16 bases between. CDR1 SGHRS and CDR2 YFSETQ come from the germline V gene. CDR3 residues: CASSSAGQRGETQYF. CDR3 sequence (DNA): TGCGCCAGCAGCTCCGCGGGGCAAAGAGGAGAGACCCAGTACTTC.

In this sample, this clone turned up a few times. V usage is TRBV2 and J usage is TRBJ2-3, with 7 bases lining up with TRBD2. The CDR3 runs to 16 residues. Germline trimming cut 4 bases from V and 1 base from J; bases unmatched to any gene: 8. Germline loops: CDR1 SNHLY, CDR2 FYNNEI. The CDR3 bases are TGTGCCAGCAGTGGGAGCTTGGCGGGGGGCACAGATACGCAGTATTTT. Its translation is CASSGSLAGGTDTQYF. Filled out from reference TRBV2 and TRBJ2-3, the complete variable domain reads EPEVTQTPSHQVTQMGQEVILRCVPISNHLYFYWYRQILGQKVEFLVSFYNNEISEKSEIFDDQFSVERPDGSNFTLKIRSTKLEDSAMYFCASSGSLAGGTDTQYFGPGTRLTVL.

The chain uses TRBV5-6 and TRBJ2-1; tentative D call: TRBD2 (5 bases). Germline values: CDR1 SGHDT, CDR2 YYEEEE. V was trimmed by 0 bases and J by 6 bases, leaving 10 bases between them. This CDR3 comprises 14 residues. As DNA, the CDR3 is TGTGCCAGCAGCTTGGGGGAGTTGCCCAATGAGCAGTTCTTC. This translates into CASSLGELPNEQFF.

The V gene is TRBV5-5, the J gene TRBJ1-5; D gene unclear. The CDR3 length is 16 residues. CDR1 and CDR2 (germline): SGHKS, YYEKEE (reference sequence). V lost 5 bases, J lost 0 bases, and 15 bases lay in between. The CDR3 loop reads CASRPGSGNSNQPQHF. The DNA for the CDR3 is TGTGCCAGCAGACCAGGAAGCGGGAATAGCAATCAGCCCCAGCATTTT.

This clone occurred once. This chain links TRBV6-1 with TRBJ2-3, with 11 bases matching TRBD1. CDR1 and CDR2 (germline): MNHNS, SASEGT. The CDR3 has 15 amino acids. Trimming at V came to 7 bases and at J to 1 base, leaving 4 bases not matched to a gene. This chain's CDR3 is CASTRDRGGTDTQYF. The CDR3 nucleotides are TGTGCCAGCACCCGGGACAGGGGGGGCACAGATACGCAGTATTTT.

The gene calls are TRBV7-9 and TRBJ1-4; 7 bases align to TRBD1. Germline V gene sequence: CDR1 SEHNR, CDR2 FQNEAQ (reference sequence). CDR3 size: 18 residues. V shed 4 bases and J 5 bases; nucleotides not matched to a gene: 16. CDR3 loop: CASSSQVVEGAENEKLFF. Written as DNA, the CDR3 is TGTGCCAGCAGCTCACAAGTGGTGGAGGGGGCGGAGAATGAAAAACTGTTTTTT.

This chain connects TRBV4-3 to TRBJ1-1; TRBD1 is a possible D gene (6 bases). Per germline, CDR1 LGHNA and CDR2 YSLEER. V gave up 0 bases and J gave up 1 base, with 15 bases separating them. The CDR3 has 17 residues. For the CDR3, the DNA is TGCGCCAGCAGCCAAGAAGGACAGAGTCCCCGGAACACTGAAGCTTTCTTT. Encoded protein: CASSQEGQSPRNTEAFF.